The 3 T cell receptor beta chains reported below all come from one sample, sequenced in a study of blood T cell repertoires in COVID-19. Only in-frame clones appear in the TCRdb table, and some are missing; sequencing was by immunoSEQ multiplex PCR. The profile shows 200,000 to 250,000 clones, over 80% of them singletons. The sequenced material came from peripheral blood. The receptors were sampled from a man aged 30 to 39 with COVID-19, enrolled during active disease.

V is TRBV10-3 and J is TRBJ1-2; 7 nucleotides agree with TRBD1. The CDR3 contains 15 residues. Germline V gives CDR1 ENHRY, CDR2 SYGVKD. Unmatched junction bases numbered 15, after V lost 10 bases and J lost 4 bases. This chain's CDR3 is CASRTGESWGYGYTF. The CDR3 DNA follows: TGTGCCAGCCGAACAGGGGAGAGCTGGGGCTATGGCTACACCTTC.

This chain links TRBV25-1 with TRBJ1-2, with D unresolved. Germline assignment: CDR1 MGHDK and CDR2 SYGVNS. Deletions cut 4 bases from V and 4 bases from J, with 22 bases between. The length of the CDR3 is 17 residues. In DNA, the CDR3 is TGTGCCAGCAGTGCTTTCCGGGAGGAAGAAGCCCTCTATGGCTACACCTTC. Protein sequence: CASSAFREEEALYGYTF.

The J gene is TRBJ1-6, the V gene TRBV27; TRBD1 matches at 10 bases. CDR3 length equals 15 residues. The germline V gene has CDR1 MNHEY and CDR2 SMNVEV (reference sequence). Trimming removed 4 bases from V and 8 bases from J; junction bases left unmatched: 5. The CDR3 sequence: CASSYTGTGDSPLHF. The CDR3 coding sequence is TGTGCCAGCAGTTATACCGGGACAGGGGATTCACCCCTCCACTTT.